These 10 T cell receptor beta chains originate from one sample sequenced in a study of blood T cells in healthy people across ages (dated by TCRdb to between 2014 and 2017). Library prep was done by 5' RACE. TCRdb records Illumina HiSeq 2500 as the sequencer. A second PCR of about 6 to 12 cycles was run with a J-beta primer mix and a sample-barcoded 5' primer. Using fastp trimming at Q25 and MiXCR clonotype assembly, TCRdb reanalyzed the public sequencing data and kept in-frame beta chains. Rows are combined by CDR3 protein, so each entry shows the most common genes and DNA. This sample holds about 1.6 million distinct CDR3 sequences; almost 35% were observed only once. 11% of the sample rests with the top ten. The specimen was blood. These TCRs come from a woman in her twenties or thirties in good health.

This sequence joins TRBV9 and TRBJ1-2; D unresolved. Germline V gene data show CDR1 as SGDLS and CDR2 as YYNGEE. V lost 3 bases and J lost 4, with 28 bases in between. The CDR3 spans 19 residues. The CDR3 sequence is CASSGSPGGAEGFRYGYTF. The CDR3 DNA reads TGTGCCAGCAGCGGATCCCCGGGTGGCGCGGAGGGCTTTCGCTATGGCTACACCTTC.

This rearrangement joins TRBV28 to TRBJ2-4; tentatively, D is TRBD2 (6 bases). Looked up from germline, CDR1 is MDHEN and CDR2 is SYDVKM. CDR3 size: 15 residues. V lost 2 bases and J 8 bases, leaving 16 bases between the germline ends. The CDR3 DNA reads TGTGCCAGCAGTTTACCTGGGCTAGCGATCGACATTCAGTACTTC. It codes for CASSLPGLAIDIQYF.

The V and J genes are TRBV20-1 and TRBJ2-3; D is possibly TRBD2 (6 bases). V was pared by 3 bases and J by 5 bases, with 12 bases between. This CDR3 is 13 amino acids long. In germline, CDR1 is DFQATT, CDR2 SNEGSKA (reference sequence). The CDR3: CSASGGAIDTQYF. In DNA, the CDR3 is TGCAGTGCTAGCGGGGGTGCCATAGATACGCAGTATTTT.

This clonotype was detected only a few times. The chain has TRBV30 and TRBJ1-2; D perhaps matches TRBD1 (5 bases). This CDR3 has 13 residues. With 0 bases removed from V and 3 bases from J, the gap between germline ends came to 8 bases. Germline values: CDR1 GTSNPN, CDR2 SVGIG (reference sequence). The CDR3 protein is CAWSVDSYYGYTF. The CDR3 region has the DNA TGTGCCTGGAGTGTAGACAGCTACTATGGCTACACCTTC. The variable domain in full, completed from reference TRBV30 and TRBJ1-2, reads SQTIHQWPATLVQPVGSPLSLECTVEGTSNPNLYWYRQAAGRGLQLLFYSVGIGQISSEVPQNLSASRPQDRQFILSSKKLLLSDSGFYLCAWSVDSYYGYTFGSGTRLTVV.

This clonotype was counted at least ten times. The chain has TRBV5-1 and TRBJ2-1, with 14 bases fitting TRBD2. J gave up 9 bases and V 0 bases, and 2 bases lay outside the gene matches. The V gene's germline CDR1 is SGHRS and CDR2 YFSETQ. This CDR3 contains 15 residues. In DNA, the CDR3 is TGCGCCAGCAGCTTGGAGACTAGCGGGAGGGTTGAGCAGTTCTTC. It translates to CASSLETSGRVEQFF.

J is TRBJ2-1 and V is TRBV5-1, with TRBD2 identical over 8 bases. Germline V gives CDR1 SGHRS, CDR2 YFSETQ. V gave up 7 bases and J gave up 3 bases; unmatched junction bases: 6. The CDR3 extends over 14 amino acids. The CDR3 here is CASRERGGYNEQFF. The CDR3 DNA reads TGCGCCAGCCGTGAACGGGGGGGCTACAATGAGCAGTTCTTC.

This clonotype came up a few times. This chain connects TRBV2 to TRBJ2-1, with TRBD2 matching 10 bases. The CDR3 is 14 amino acids. Germline values: CDR1 SNHLY, CDR2 FYNNEI. V was pared by 10 bases and J by 1 base, with 4 bases of the junction left unmatched. The chain's CDR3 is CATKREGSYNEQFF. Here the CDR3 DNA reads TGTGCCACAAAGCGGGAGGGGTCCTACAATGAGCAGTTCTTC.

This clonotype has a handful of counts. This chain links TRBV7-3 with TRBJ2-1; 8 bases match TRBD2. Per germline, CDR1 SGHTA and CDR2 FQGTGA. This CDR3 has 14 residues. V lost 7 bases, J lost 4 bases, and 6 bases stayed unmatched. As DNA, the CDR3 is TGTGCCAGCAACCCGGGGGGGGAGTACAATGAGCAGTTCTTC. Translating it yields CASNPGGEYNEQFF.

The rearrangement links TRBV20-1 to TRBJ2-5; 12 bases line up with TRBD2. Germline values: CDR1 DFQATT, CDR2 SNEGSKA (reference sequence). The CDR3 consists of 18 residues. The J segment lost 6 bases and the V segment lost 4 bases, leaving 18 bases of the junction unmatched. CDR3 amino acids: CSATPSGRGYDGSKTQYF. The CDR3 region has the DNA TGCAGTGCTACCCCTAGCGGGAGGGGTTATGATGGAAGTAAGACCCAGTACTTC.

This clonotype was counted only a few times. J is TRBJ2-5 and V is TRBV28; TRBD1 matches at 8 bases. The CDR3 totals 14 residues. Germline values: CDR1 MDHEN, CDR2 SYDVKM. The J segment lost 11 bases and the V segment lost 8 bases, leaving 16 bases of the junction unmatched. The CDR3 DNA reads TGTGCCAGCCGGGTTTCAGGGGGCGCGGAAGAGCAGTACTTC. This translates into CASRVSGGAEEQYF.